These 28 T cell receptor beta chains were all obtained from the same sample, sequenced in a study of T cell repertoires in cytomegalovirus infection. One entry per CDR3 protein results from TCRdb running MiXCR on the reads. The profile shows approximately 490,000 distinct CDR3 sequences, about 11% of them singletons. The specimen was PBMCs. Every receptor here comes from a human donor in good health (CMV status not recorded). Some clones in this sample may be carry-over from other donors' samples.

This clonotype was counted ten times or more. The rearrangement links TRBV4-1 to TRBJ1-2; possibly TRBD1 for D (5 bases). Germline loops: CDR1 MGHRA, CDR2 YSYEKL. Trimming left V 4 bases short and J 8 bases short, with 14 bases between. The CDR3 extends over 13 amino acids. The CDR3 DNA sequence: TGCGCCAGCAGCCCTCCAGGGTCTCGGGGCTACACCTTC. Amino acids: CASSPPGSRGYTF.

This clonotype was observed at least ten times. V gene TRBV5-5 combines with J gene TRBJ1-5; no firm D call. Germline-derived CDR1 and CDR2 are SGHKS and YYEKEE (reference sequence). The ends were cut back, 4 bases at V and 0 bases at J, with 8 bases in the middle. The CDR3 covers 14 residues. The CDR3 here is CASSRGTSNQPQHF. In DNA form, the CDR3 reads TGTGCCAGCAGCCGGGGAACTAGCAATCAGCCCCAGCATTTT.

This clonotype was counted ten times or more. This chain connects TRBV7-2 to TRBJ1-2, with 7 bases fitting TRBD1. V gave up 6 bases and J gave up 13 bases; unmatched junction bases: 20. The CDR3 sequence is 15 residues long. The germline V gene has CDR1 SGHTA and CDR2 FQGNSA. The CDR3: CASSHRGSDRRAGTF. The CDR3 DNA reads TGTGCCAGCAGTCACAGGGGTAGTGACAGGAGGGCAGGCACCTTC.

This clonotype was observed many times. The rearrangement links TRBV10-3 to TRBJ1-1; D uncertain. The V gene's germline CDR1 is ENHRY and CDR2 SYGVKD. The CDR3 is 10 residues long. V was clipped by 8 bases and J by 8 bases, with 9 bases between them. In DNA form, the CDR3 reads TGTGCCATCGGATCGACCGAAGCTTTCTTT. It is translated as CAIGSTEAFF.

The rearrangement uses TRBV5-1 and TRBJ2-7; possible D gene TRBD1, 6 bases. The CDR3 extends over 15 amino acids. Trimming stripped 0 bases from V and 1 base from J, with 11 bases between. Per germline, CDR1 SGHRS and CDR2 YFSETQ. CDR3: CASSLDARGSYEQYF. The CDR3 DNA sequence: TGCGCCAGCAGCTTGGATGCCAGGGGATCCTACGAGCAGTACTTC.

This clonotype was found many times. The gene calls are TRBV6-1 and TRBJ2-5; 14 nucleotides agree with TRBD2. The trim removed 7 bases at V and 1 base at J, leaving 11 bases unmatched. CDR3 length: 18 amino acids. Germline V gene data show CDR1 as MNHNS and CDR2 as SASEGT. The CDR3 spells CASTVPGLAGAVQETQYF. CDR3 coding DNA: TGTGCCAGCACGGTCCCGGGACTAGCGGGAGCGGTCCAAGAGACCCAGTACTTC.

This clonotype was picked up many times. This rearrangement joins TRBV12-3 or TRBV12-4 to TRBJ1-2; D is perhaps TRBD1 (5 bases). CDR3 length: 12 amino acids. V was cut by 5 bases and J by 8 bases, with 12 bases left in between. The CDR3 loop is CASSTGLRGYTF. The CDR3 bases are TGTGCCAGCAGTACAGGATTAAGGGGCTACACCTTC.

This clonotype was detected ten times or more. The rearrangement uses TRBV11-2 and TRBJ2-1, with D perhaps matching TRBD1 or TRBD2 (5 bases each). The CDR3 is 13 residues long. The V gene's germline CDR1 is SGHAT and CDR2 FQNNGV. V was pared by 5 bases and J by 7 bases, with 12 bases between. The CDR3 DNA follows: TGTGCCAGCAGCCCTTTGAGGGGAAATGAGCAGTTCTTC. Protein product: CASSPLRGNEQFF.

The gene calls are TRBV10-3 and TRBJ2-2; 8 bases line up with TRBD2. The junction had 5 bases not matched to a gene; V was cut back by 4 bases and J by 1 base. The V gene's germline CDR1 is ENHRY and CDR2 SYGVKD. The CDR3 totals 16 residues. The DNA of the CDR3 is TGTGCCATCAGTGGAAGCGGGAGCTTGAACACCGGGGAGCTGTTTTTT. As protein: CAISGSGSLNTGELFF.

This chain links TRBV6-1 with TRBJ2-5; TRBD1 matches at 8 bases. The V gene end was trimmed by 2 bases and the J gene end by 5 bases; junction bases not matched to a gene: 1. The germline gives CDR1 MNHNS, CDR2 SASEGT. CDR3 length: 13 residues. The CDR3 spells CASSERDRETQYF. In DNA, the CDR3 is TGTGCCAGCAGTGAAAGGGACAGGGAGACCCAGTACTTC.

The chain uses TRBV20-1 and TRBJ2-1; TRBD2 might be the D (6 bases). V lost 0 bases and J lost 3, with 12 bases in between. The CDR3 contains 15 residues. Germline CDR1 and CDR2: DFQATT and SNEGSKA (reference sequence). This CDR3 reads CSARDRASVYNEQFF. CDR3 in DNA: TGCAGTGCTAGAGATCGGGCTAGCGTCTACAATGAGCAGTTCTTC.

This clonotype was found many times. The V and J genes are TRBV19 and TRBJ1-5, with 10 bases aligning to TRBD1. Looked up from germline, CDR1 is LNHDA and CDR2 is SQIVND (reference sequence). J gave up 6 bases and V 6 bases, and 2 bases lay outside the gene matches. The CDR3 runs to 13 residues. The CDR3 coding sequence is TGTGCCAGTAGCAGACAGGGGGCTCAGCCCCAGCATTTT. This codes for CASSRQGAQPQHF.

This chain links TRBV25-1 with TRBJ2-3; D possibly matches TRBD1 or TRBD2 (5 bases each). The CDR3 contains 13 residues. CDR1 and CDR2 (germline): MGHDK, SYGVNS. The V gene lost 7 bases and the J gene lost 1 base, with 9 bases spanning the gap. The CDR3 DNA is TGTGCCAGCAACAGGCGGGGCACAGATACGCAGTATTTT. Protein: CASNRRGTDTQYF.

This clonotype was seen at least ten times. The rearrangement links TRBV7-2 to TRBJ1-3; 7 bases agree with TRBD1. This CDR3 comprises 14 residues. Germline assignment: CDR1 SGHTA and CDR2 FQGNSA. With V trimmed by 6 bases and J by 8 bases, 10 bases remained unmatched. The CDR3: CASSYTNRGDTIYF. CDR3 nucleotide sequence: TGTGCCAGCAGTTACACGAACAGGGGAGACACCATATATTTT. Supplemented by reference TRBV7-2 and TRBJ1-3, the full variable domain reads GAGVSQSPSNKVTEKGKDVELRCDPISGHTALYWYRQSLGQGLEFLIYFQGNSAPDKSGLPSDRFSAERTGGSVSTLTIQRTQQEDSAVYLCASSYTNRGDTIYFGEGSWLTVV.

There are many counts of this clonotype. This sequence joins TRBV7-9 and TRBJ2-1, with 7 nucleotides matching TRBD2. CDR1 is SEHNR and CDR2 is FQNEAQ in the germline V gene (reference sequence). The CDR3 runs 16 residues. The V segment lost 5 bases and the J segment 9 bases; nucleotides outside the gene matches: 16. The CDR3 reads CASSPAWLAATLEQFF. The CDR3 nucleotides are TGTGCCAGCAGCCCTGCATGGCTAGCGGCCACCCTTGAGCAGTTCTTC. Complete variable domain (other parts from reference TRBV7-9 and TRBJ2-1): DTGVSQNPRHKITKRGQNVTFRCDPISEHNRLYWYRQTLGQGPEFLTYFQNEAQLEKSRLLSDRFSAERPKGSFSTLEIQRTEQGDSAMYLCASSPAWLAATLEQFFGPGTRLTVL.

This clonotype occurred many times. The chain carries TRBV10-3 and TRBJ2-1; no clear D. CDR3 length equals 15 residues. The germline V and J ends were trimmed by 3 bases and 7 bases, with 16 bases remaining between them. Germline values: CDR1 ENHRY, CDR2 SYGVKD. The CDR3 loop reads CAISDRRNLRNEQFF. The CDR3 coding sequence is TGTGCCATCAGTGATCGCAGGAACTTGCGAAATGAGCAGTTCTTC.

This clonotype has a count of ten or more. The chain couples TRBV12-3 or TRBV12-4 to TRBJ2-7, with 8 nucleotides matching TRBD2. The V gene end was trimmed by 6 bases and the J gene end by 3 bases; junction bases not matched to a gene: 7. The CDR3 extends over 14 amino acids. In DNA form, the CDR3 reads TGTGCCAGCAGCCCCTCCAGCGGGAGCTACGAGCAGTACTTC. This gives the protein CASSPSSGSYEQYF.

This clonotype occurred many times. The rearrangement links TRBV28 to TRBJ1-6; D might be TRBD1 (5 bases). The CDR3 is 14 residues long. Germline values: CDR1 MDHEN, CDR2 SYDVKM. The V end was cut by 7 bases, the J end by 9 bases, with 16 bases between. The CDR3 DNA sequence: TGTGCCAGCATAGTTGGGGGAAATACTTCACCCCTCCACTTT. Its protein product is CASIVGGNTSPLHF. Complete variable domain (other parts from reference TRBV28 and TRBJ1-6): DVKVTQSSRYLVKRTGEKVFLECVQDMDHENMFWYRQDPGLGLRLIYFSYDVKMKEKGDIPEGYSVSREKKERFSLILESASTNQTSMYLCASIVGGNTSPLHFGNGTRLTVT.

The V call is TRBV5-4, the J call TRBJ1-4; unclear D gene. Germline V lookup: CDR1 SGHNT, CDR2 YYREEE (reference sequence). The CDR3 extends over 15 amino acids. The V end was cut by 4 bases, the J end by 3 bases, with 13 bases between. CDR3 sequence: CASSPGTLANEKLFF. CDR3 in DNA: TGTGCCAGCAGCCCGGGCACCCTTGCTAATGAAAAACTGTTTTTT.

At least ten counts were recorded for this clonotype. The chain is built from TRBV24-1 and TRBJ2-1; TRBD1 matches at 9 bases. Trimming removed 4 bases from V and 7 bases from J; junction bases left unmatched: 10. The CDR3 loop spans 16 amino acids. The germline CDR1 and CDR2 sequences are KGHDR and SFDVKD. The CDR3: CATSDTWDRAENEQFF. CDR3 nucleotide sequence: TGTGCCACCAGTGACACCTGGGACAGGGCAGAGAATGAGCAGTTCTTC.

This clonotype came up many times. This chain uses TRBV12-3 or TRBV12-4 with TRBJ1-1; 7 nucleotides match TRBD1. J lost 7 bases, V lost 5 bases, and 13 bases had no gene match. The CDR3 consists of 15 residues. CDR3 amino acids: CASSPPQGEPIEAFF. In DNA form, the CDR3 reads TGTGCCAGCAGTCCGCCGCAGGGGGAACCCATTGAAGCTTTCTTT.

This clonotype was detected many times. The chain is built from TRBV2 and TRBJ2-5; 8 bases are shared with TRBD1. This CDR3 is 12 amino acids long. After removal of 8 bases from V and 4 bases from J, the junction contained 3 bases not matched to a gene. The germline V gene encodes CDR1 SNHLY and CDR2 FYNNEI. DNA for the CDR3: TGTGCCAGCGAAGACAGGGGAGAGACCCAGTACTTC. This codes for CASEDRGETQYF.

This clonotype came up many times. This chain links TRBV20-1 with TRBJ2-1; 12 positions match TRBD2. After removal of 8 bases from V and 8 bases from J, the junction contained 13 bases not matched to a gene. The CDR3 consists of 15 residues. CDR1 is DFQATT and CDR2 is SNEGSKA in the germline V gene (reference sequence). CDR3 nucleotides: TGCAGTTGTACTAGCGGGAGGTCGACAAGTGATGAGCAGTTCTTC. It yields the protein CSCTSGRSTSDEQFF.

To note about this clonotype: With a much larger clone just one base away, this may be a read error. This chain joins TRBV10-3 and TRBJ2-1; 8 bases map to TRBD1. The CDR3 is 16 amino acids. The germline CDR1 and CDR2 sequences are ENHRY and SYGVKD. The CDR3 nucleotides are TGTGCCATCAGTGGTCTGACAGGGGAGACCTACAATGAGCAGCTCTTC. The encoded protein is CAISGLTGETYNEQLF.

Concerning this clonotype: A clone one base away is much larger, so this may be a read error. Here the CDR3 DNA reads TGTGCCAGCAGCTTGTGGCCGGAGCAGTACTTC. Amino acid sequence: CASSLWPEQYF. The J gene is TRBJ2-7, the V gene TRBV5-6; no clear D gene. This CDR3 has 11 residues. Germline CDR1 is SGHDT and CDR2 is YYEEEE. Trimming cost V 1 base and J 7 bases, with 6 bases left between them.

This clonotype has at least ten counts. The chain couples TRBV7-9 to TRBJ1-4; D remains unclear. With 5 bases removed from V and 10 bases from J, the gap between germline ends came to 17 bases. CDR1 and CDR2 from the germline V gene are SEHNR and FQNEAQ (reference sequence). The CDR3 is made up of 14 amino acids. CDR3 protein: CASSPYTREAKLFF. The CDR3 DNA reads TGTGCCAGCAGCCCTTACACCCGAGAGGCAAAACTGTTTTTT.

There are many counts of this clonotype. The rearrangement uses TRBV14 and TRBJ2-1; D is uncertain. Germline V lookup: CDR1 SGHDN, CDR2 FVKESK. V was shortened by 3 bases and J by 9 bases, with 6 bases between the two germline ends. The CDR3 length is 11 residues. Written as DNA, the CDR3 is TGTGCCAGCAGCCACCTGGCTGAGCAGTTCTTC. Its translation is CASSHLAEQFF.

This clonotype was seen ten or more times. The chain links TRBV7-2 to TRBJ2-1, with TRBD2 identical over 7 bases. Germline trimming cut 5 bases from V and 5 bases from J; bases unmatched to any gene: 6. This CDR3 comprises 14 residues. Per germline, CDR1 SGHTA and CDR2 FQGNSA. CDR3: CASSRRTRNNEQFF. CDR3 nucleotides: TGTGCCAGCAGCCGACGGACTAGGAACAATGAGCAGTTCTTC. The full variable domain, with the rest looked up from reference TRBV7-2 and TRBJ2-1, is GAGVSQSPSNKVTEKGKDVELRCDPISGHTALYWYRQSLGQGLEFLIYFQGNSAPDKSGLPSDRFSAERTGGSVSTLTIQRTQQEDSAVYLCASSRRTRNNEQFFGPGTRLTVL.